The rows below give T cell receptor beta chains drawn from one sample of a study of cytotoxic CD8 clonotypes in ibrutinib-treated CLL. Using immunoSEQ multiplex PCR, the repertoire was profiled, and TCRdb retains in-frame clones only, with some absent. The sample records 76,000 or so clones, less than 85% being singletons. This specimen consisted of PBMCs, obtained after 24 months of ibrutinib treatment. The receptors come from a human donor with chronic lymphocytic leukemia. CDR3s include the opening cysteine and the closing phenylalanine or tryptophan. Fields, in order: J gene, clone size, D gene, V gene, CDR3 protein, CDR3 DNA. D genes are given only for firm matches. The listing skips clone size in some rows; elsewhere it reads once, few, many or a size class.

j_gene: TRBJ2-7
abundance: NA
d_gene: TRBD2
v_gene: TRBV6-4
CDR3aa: CASSPLAGGLNEQYF
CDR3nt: TGTGCCAGCAGTCCCTTAGCGGGAGGCCTGAACGAGCAGTACTTC

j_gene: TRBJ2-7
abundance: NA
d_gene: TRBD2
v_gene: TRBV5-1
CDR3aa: CASSSEASGSFLYF
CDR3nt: TGCGCCAGCAGCTCGGAGGCTAGCGGGAGCTTTTTGTACTTC

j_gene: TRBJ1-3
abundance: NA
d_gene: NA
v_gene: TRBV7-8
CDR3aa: CASSLAEDSLFFGNTIYF
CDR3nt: TGTGCCAGCAGCTTAGCGGAGGACAGTTTGTTCTTTGGAAACACCATATATTTT

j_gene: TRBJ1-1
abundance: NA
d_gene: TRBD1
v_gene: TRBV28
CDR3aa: CASSARTGGLDTEAFF
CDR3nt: TGTGCCAGCAGTGCACGGACAGGGGGCTTGGACACTGAAGCTTTCTTT

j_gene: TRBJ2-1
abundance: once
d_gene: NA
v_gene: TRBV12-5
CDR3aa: CASGSGSGGPNEQFF
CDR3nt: TGTGCTAGTGGTTCAGGGTCTGGGGGACCCAATGAGCAGTTCTTC

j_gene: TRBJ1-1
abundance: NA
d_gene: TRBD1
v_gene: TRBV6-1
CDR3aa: CASSDRVTLLPF
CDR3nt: TGTGCCAGCTCCGACAGGGTTACTCTCCTTCCCTTT

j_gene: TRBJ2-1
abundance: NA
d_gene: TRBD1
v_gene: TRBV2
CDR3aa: CASSVQGAGEQFF
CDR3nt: TGTGCCAGCAGTGTACAGGGGGCCGGTGAGCAGTTCTTC

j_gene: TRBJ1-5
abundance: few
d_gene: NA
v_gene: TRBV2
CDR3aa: CASMQDSSNQPQHF
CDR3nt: TGTGCCAGCATGCAGGACAGTAGCAATCAGCCCCAGCATTTT

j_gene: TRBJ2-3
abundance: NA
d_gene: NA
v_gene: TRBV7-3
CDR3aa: CASSLSSPDTQYF
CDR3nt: TGTGCCAGCAGCTTATCATCCCCAGATACGCAGTATTTT

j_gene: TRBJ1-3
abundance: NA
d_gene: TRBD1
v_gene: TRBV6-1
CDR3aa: CASSDVHRGQGRNTIYF
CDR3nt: TGTGCCAGCAGTGACGTTCACAGGGGGCAAGGGAGAAACACCATATATTTT

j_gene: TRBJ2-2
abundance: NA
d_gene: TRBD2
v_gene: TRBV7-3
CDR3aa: CASSFSGTNTGELFF
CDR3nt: TGTGCCAGCAGCTTTAGCGGGACCAACACCGGGGAGCTGTTTTTT

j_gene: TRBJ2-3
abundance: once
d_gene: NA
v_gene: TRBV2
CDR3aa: CASSVPASLGSPYTDTQYF
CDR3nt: TGTGCCAGCAGTGTCCCTGCTAGCTTAGGTTCCCCATACACAGATACGCAGTATTTT

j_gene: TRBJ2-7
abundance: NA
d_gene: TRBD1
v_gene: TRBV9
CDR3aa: CASSVGATGGEQYF
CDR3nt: TGTGCCAGCAGCGTAGGTGCGACAGGGGGCGAGCAGTACTTC

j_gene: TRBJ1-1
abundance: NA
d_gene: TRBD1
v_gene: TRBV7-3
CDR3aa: CASSIQGRTEAFF
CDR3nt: TGTGCCAGCTCGATACAGGGGAGGACTGAAGCTTTCTTT

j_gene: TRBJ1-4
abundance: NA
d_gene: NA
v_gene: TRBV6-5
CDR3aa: CASSSGNPSDEKLFF
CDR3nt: TGTGCCAGCAGTTCCGGGAACCCATCGGATGAAAAACTGTTTTTT

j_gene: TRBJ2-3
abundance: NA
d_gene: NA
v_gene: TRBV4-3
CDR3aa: CASSQLDGPDTQYF
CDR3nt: TGCGCCAGCAGCCAATTGGACGGACCAGATACGCAGTATTTT

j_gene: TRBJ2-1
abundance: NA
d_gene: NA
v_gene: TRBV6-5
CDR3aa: CATARDNEQFF
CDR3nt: TGTGCCACCGCACGGGACAATGAGCAGTTCTTC

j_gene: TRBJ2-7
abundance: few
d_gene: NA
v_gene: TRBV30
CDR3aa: CAWSVQRLGGLSYEQYF
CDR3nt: TGTGCCTGGAGTGTACAACGATTGGGGGGGCTTTCCTACGAGCAGTACTTC

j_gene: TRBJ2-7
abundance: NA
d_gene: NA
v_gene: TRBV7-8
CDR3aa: CASSLVSGGGNYEQYF
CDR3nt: TGTGCCAGCAGCTTAGTATCCGGCGGTGGAAACTACGAGCAGTACTTC

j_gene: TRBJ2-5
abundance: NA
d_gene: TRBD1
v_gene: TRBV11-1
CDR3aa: CASSFETGMRKTQYF
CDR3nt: TGTGCCAGCAGCTTCGAGACAGGGATGAGGAAGACCCAGTACTTC

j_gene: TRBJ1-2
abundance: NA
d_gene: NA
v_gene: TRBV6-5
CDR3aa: CASSYSGGRNYGYTF
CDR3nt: TGTGCCAGCAGTTACTCTGGGGGGCGTAACTATGGCTACACCTTC

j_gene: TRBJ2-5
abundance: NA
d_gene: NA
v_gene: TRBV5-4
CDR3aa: CASSSQGWQETQYF
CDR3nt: TGTGCCAGCAGCTCGCAGGGGTGGCAAGAGACCCAGTACTTC

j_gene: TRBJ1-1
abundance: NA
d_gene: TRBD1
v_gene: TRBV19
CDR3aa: CATSPGTGWLPAFF
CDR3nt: TGTGCAACTTCCCCCGGGACAGGGTGGTTACCAGCTTTCTTT

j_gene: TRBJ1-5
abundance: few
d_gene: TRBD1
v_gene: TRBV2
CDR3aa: CASRATGSHNQPQHF
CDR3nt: TGTGCCAGCAGGGCGACAGGGTCACACAATCAGCCCCAGCATTTT

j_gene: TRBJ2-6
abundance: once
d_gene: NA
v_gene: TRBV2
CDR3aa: CASSEVPGLTSGANVLTF
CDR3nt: TGTGCCAGCAGTGAAGTACCAGGATTGACCTCTGGGGCCAACGTCCTGACTTTC

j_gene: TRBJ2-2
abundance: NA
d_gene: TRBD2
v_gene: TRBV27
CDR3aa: CASSLVAFPGLAGHTGELFF
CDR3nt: TGTGCCAGCAGTTTAGTGGCCTTCCCGGGACTAGCGGGACACACCGGGGAGCTGTTTTTT

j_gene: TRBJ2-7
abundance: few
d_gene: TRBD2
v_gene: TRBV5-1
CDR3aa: CASSSGGPDEQYF
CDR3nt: TGCGCCAGCAGTTCGGGAGGGCCGGACGAGCAGTACTTC

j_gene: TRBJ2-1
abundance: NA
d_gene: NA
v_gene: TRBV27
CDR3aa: CASSLALSSYNEQFF
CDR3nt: TGTGCCAGCAGTTTAGCCCTGAGCTCCTACAATGAGCAGTTCTTC

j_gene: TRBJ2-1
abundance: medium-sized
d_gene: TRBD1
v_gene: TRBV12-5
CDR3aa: CASGLVLSTGNDEQFF
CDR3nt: TGTGCTAGTGGTTTGGTACTATCGACAGGGAACGATGAGCAGTTCTTC

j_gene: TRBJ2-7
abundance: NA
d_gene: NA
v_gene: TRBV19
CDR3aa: CASSITGIFYEQYF
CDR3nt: TGTGCCAGTAGTATCACAGGGATTTTTTACGAGCAGTACTTC

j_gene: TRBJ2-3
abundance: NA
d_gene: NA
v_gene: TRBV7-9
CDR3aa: CASSLDGKDTDTQYF
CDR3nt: TGTGCCAGCAGCTTAGACGGAAAGGACACAGATACGCAGTATTTT

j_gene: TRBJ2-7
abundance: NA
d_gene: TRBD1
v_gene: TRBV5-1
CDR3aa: CASSQGTGSYEQYF
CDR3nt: TGCGCCAGCAGCCAAGGGACAGGGAGCTACGAGCAGTACTTC

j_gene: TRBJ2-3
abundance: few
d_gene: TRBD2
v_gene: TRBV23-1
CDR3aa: CASSQSSAGGITDTQYF
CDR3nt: TGCGCCAGCAGTCAATCGTCAGCGGGAGGGATCACAGATACGCAGTATTTT

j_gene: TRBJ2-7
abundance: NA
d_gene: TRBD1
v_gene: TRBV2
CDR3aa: CASSSTGLYEQYF
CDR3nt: TGTGCCAGCAGTTCGACAGGGCTCTACGAGCAGTACTTC

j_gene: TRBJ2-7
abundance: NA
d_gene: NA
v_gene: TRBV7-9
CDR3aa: CASSLDVGGVSYEQYF
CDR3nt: TGTGCCAGCAGCTTAGACGTGGGCGGAGTATCCTACGAGCAGTACTTC

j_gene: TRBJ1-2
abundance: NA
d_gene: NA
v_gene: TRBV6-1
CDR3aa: CASTLEQGGGYTF
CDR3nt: TGTGCCAGCACCCTTGAACAGGGAGGGGGCTACACCTTC

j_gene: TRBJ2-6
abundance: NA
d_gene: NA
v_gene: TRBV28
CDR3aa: CASSFIQGGFSGANVLTF
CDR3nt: TGTGCCAGCAGTTTTATACAGGGTGGCTTCTCGGGGGCCAACGTCCTGACTTTC

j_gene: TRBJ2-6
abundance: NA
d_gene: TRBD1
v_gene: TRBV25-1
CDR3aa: CASSDPRTGYSGANVLTF
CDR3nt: TGTGCCAGCAGTGACCCGCGGACAGGCTACTCTGGGGCCAACGTCCTGACTTTC

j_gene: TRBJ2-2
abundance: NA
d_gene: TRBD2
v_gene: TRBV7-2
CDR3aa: CASSWAGVLSGELFF
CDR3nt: TGTGCCAGCAGCTGGGCGGGAGTTCTATCCGGGGAGCTGTTTTTT

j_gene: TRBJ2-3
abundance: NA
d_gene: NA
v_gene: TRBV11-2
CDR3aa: CASSGHLGDTQYF
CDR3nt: TGTGCCAGCAGCGGACATTTGGGCGATACGCAGTATTTT

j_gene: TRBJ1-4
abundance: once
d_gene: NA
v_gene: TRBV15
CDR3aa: CATSRPGQSNEKLFF
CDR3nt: TGTGCCACCAGCAGACCCGGACAGAGTAATGAAAAACTGTTTTTT

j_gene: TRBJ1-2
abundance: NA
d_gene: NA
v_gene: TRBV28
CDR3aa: CASSTNLDYTF
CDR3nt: TGTGCCAGCTCGACAAACTTGGACTACACCTTC

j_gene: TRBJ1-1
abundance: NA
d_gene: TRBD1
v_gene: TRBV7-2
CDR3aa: CASSNRDRGPAFF
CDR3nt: TGTGCCAGCAGCAACCGGGACAGGGGGCCAGCTTTCTTT

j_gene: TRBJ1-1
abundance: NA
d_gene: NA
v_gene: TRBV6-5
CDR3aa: CASSFQGGTEAFF
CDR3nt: TGTGCCAGCAGTTTCCAAGGTGGGACTGAAGCTTTCTTT

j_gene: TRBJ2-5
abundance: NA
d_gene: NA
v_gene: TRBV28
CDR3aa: CASSSHPVGGEETQYF
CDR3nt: TGTGCCAGCAGTTCCCACCCGGTCGGCGGAGAGGAGACCCAGTACTTC

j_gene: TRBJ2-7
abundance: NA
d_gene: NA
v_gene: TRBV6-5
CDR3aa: CASSPWEAYEQYF
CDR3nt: TGTGCCAGCAGTCCGTGGGAGGCCTACGAGCAGTACTTC

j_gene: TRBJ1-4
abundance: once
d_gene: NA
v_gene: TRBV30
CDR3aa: CAWQLVDEKLFF
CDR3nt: TGTGCCTGGCAGTTGGTAGATGAAAAACTGTTTTTT

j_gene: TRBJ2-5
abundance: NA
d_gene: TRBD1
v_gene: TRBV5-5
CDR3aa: CASSLVWDRQETQYF
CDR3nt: TGTGCCAGCAGCTTGGTGTGGGACAGGCAAGAGACCCAGTACTTC

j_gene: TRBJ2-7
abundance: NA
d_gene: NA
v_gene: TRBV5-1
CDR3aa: CASSLGGAGGEQYF
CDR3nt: TGCGCCAGCAGCTTGGGCGGGGCAGGGGGCGAGCAGTACTTC

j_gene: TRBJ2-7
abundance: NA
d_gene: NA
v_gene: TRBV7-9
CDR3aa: CASSLEVDEQYF
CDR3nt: TGTGCCAGCAGCTTAGAAGTCGACGAGCAGTACTTC